This TCR beta chain was sequenced for a study of blood T cells in healthy people across ages. Sample-barcoded 5' priming and a J-beta primer mix drove a second PCR of roughly 6 to 12 cycles. TCRdb re-analysed the 5' RACE reads in MiXCR, keeping a single row per CDR3 protein. The sample records about 800,000 distinct CDR3 sequences, around 25% being singletons. The germline V gene has CDR1 SQVTM and CDR2 ANQGSEA. There are 12 residues in the CDR3. J gave up 4 bases and V 5 bases, and 4 bases lay outside the gene matches. This sample also belongs to another study, concerning T cells of mothers and their children. From that report: Each mother yielded more than 8.5 million TCR beta CDR3 reads. Each child yielded around 2.9 million reads.

The sequencing sample was made of blood. The sequence derives from a boy between 5 and 17 years old in good health. V and J are TRBV29-1 and TRBJ1-2; the match to TRBD1 covers 7 bases. CDR3 DNA sequence: TGCAGCGTTAGTCAGGGGGGCTATGGCTACACCTTC. This sequence encodes CSVSQGGYGYTF.